This T cell receptor (beta chain) is from a study of T cell responses to AZD1222 COVID-19 vaccine. With V trimmed by 7 bases and J by 1 base, 11 bases remained unmatched. This CDR3 region has 17 residues. Germline V CDR1 and CDR2: MDHEN, SYDVKM. TCRdb's copy holds only in-frame clones and misses some; the assay was immunoSEQ multiplex PCR. The table lists about 180,000 clones, 80% to 90% of them singletons. The J gene is TRBJ2-7, the V gene TRBV28; 12 positions match TRBD1. This sample comprised peripheral blood, obtained on day 0 of AZD1222 vaccination. The receptor was derived from an adult in good health. The CDR3 DNA sequence: TGTGCCAGCACCTTTAGCGGGACAGGGGGCCCTTCCTACGAGCAGTACTTC. This codes for CASTFSGTGGPSYEQYF.